The clone carrying this TCR beta chain showed up just once. The source of the sample is a study of T cell changes during pregnancy in multiple sclerosis. Sequencing used immunoSEQ multiplex PCR; TCRdb keeps in-frame clones, though not all of them. The table shows roughly 51,000 clones, with around 92% occurring only once. Germline V gene data show CDR1 as SGHAT and CDR2 as FQDESV (reference sequence). The CDR3 length is 17 residues. The V and J ends lost 2 bases and 4 bases, in that order; junction bases with no gene match: 10. This material consisted of CD4+ T cells from peripheral blood mononuclear cells, taken after pregnancy. This sequence was found in a female donor in good health, enrolled as a control in a pregnancy study. This sequence joins TRBV11-1 and TRBJ2-5, with 10 positions matching TRBD1. The CDR3 spells CASSLHRGTGVPETQYF. In nucleotides, the CDR3 is TGTGCCAGCAGCTTACATCGTGGGACAGGGGTTCCAGAGACCCAGTACTTC.